This T cell receptor beta chain originates from a study of blood T cell repertoires in COVID-19. Trimming shortened V by 1 base and J by 3 bases, and 12 bases separated the two germline ends. The CDR3 has 15 amino acids. Germline V lookup: CDR1 SEHNR, CDR2 FQNEAQ (reference sequence). Here immunoSEQ multiplex PCR was the method, and the copy in TCRdb shows in-frame clones only, minus some. The table records a few hundred thousand clones, 75% to 90% of them present only once. What the recovered Cohort 3 donors had was two negative PCRs, clearance, or symptom resolution. Sequencing was carried out using PBMCs or T cells enriched from blood (not recorded which). The rearrangement joins TRBV7-9 to TRBJ1-2; D perhaps matches TRBD1 (5 bases). The origin of this receptor is a woman in her twenties or thirties who had recovered from COVID-19. The CDR3 spells CASSLVEGEDYGYTF. CDR3 sequence (DNA): TGTGCCAGCAGCTTAGTCGAAGGGGAAGACTATGGCTACACCTTC. The whole variable domain, remainder taken from reference TRBV7-9 and TRBJ1-2, is DTGVSQNPRHKITKRGQNVTFRCDPISEHNRLYWYRQTLGQGPEFLTYFQNEAQLEKSRLLSDRFSAERPKGSFSTLEIQRTEQGDSAMYLCASSLVEGEDYGYTFGSGTRLTVV.